Described below is a single T cell receptor beta chain sequence and its context. The antigen is not known. CDR1 and CDR2 from the germline V gene are SGHRS and YFSETQ. The V gene end was trimmed by 4 bases and the J gene end by 6 bases; junction bases not matched to a gene: 9. CDR3 length: 14 amino acids. Donors consisted of healthy bone marrow donors. Primers: 60 Vbeta forward and 13 Jbeta reverse. TCRdb's copy holds only in-frame clones and misses some; the assay was immunoSEQ multiplex PCR. The table lists about 160,000 clones, roughly four fifths of them singletons. The sample belongs to a study of cytomegalovirus exposure and HLA in healthy donors. Whole-study context: Around 79 million unique TCRs, all from HLA-typed donors, were included in an early release of the data. Whole-study findings and limits: One variant, a missense change in DCLRE1C, was linked in a later analysis to TCR beta V- and J-gene trimming. Donor immune exposure was known only as CMV serostatus.

The sample consisted of PBMCs. The V and J genes are TRBV5-1 and TRBJ2-7, with TRBD2 matching over 8 bases. The receptor comes from a female donor in good health and CMV-seronegative. The CDR3 sequence is CASSPGLVGSEQYF. The CDR3 coding sequence is TGCGCCAGCAGCCCGGGACTAGTAGGGTCCGAGCAGTACTTC.